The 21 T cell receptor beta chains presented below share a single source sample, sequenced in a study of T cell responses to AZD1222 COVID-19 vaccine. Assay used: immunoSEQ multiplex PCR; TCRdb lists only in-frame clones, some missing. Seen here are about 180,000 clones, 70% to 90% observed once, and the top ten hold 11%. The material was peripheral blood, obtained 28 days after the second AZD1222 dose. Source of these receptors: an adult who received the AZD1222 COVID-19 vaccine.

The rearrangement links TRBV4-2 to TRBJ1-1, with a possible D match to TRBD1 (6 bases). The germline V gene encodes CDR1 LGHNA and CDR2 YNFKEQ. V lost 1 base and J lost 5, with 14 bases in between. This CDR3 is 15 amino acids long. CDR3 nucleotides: TGTGCCAGCAGCCAAGGTCAGGGGATAGGGACTGAAGCTTTCTTT. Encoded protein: CASSQGQGIGTEAFF.

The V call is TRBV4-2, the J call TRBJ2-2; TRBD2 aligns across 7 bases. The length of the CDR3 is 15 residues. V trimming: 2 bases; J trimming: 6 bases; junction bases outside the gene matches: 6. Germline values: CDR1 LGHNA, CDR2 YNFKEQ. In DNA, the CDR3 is TGTGCCAGCAGCCAACGGACTAGTAATGCCGGGGAGCTGTTTTTT. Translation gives CASSQRTSNAGELFF.

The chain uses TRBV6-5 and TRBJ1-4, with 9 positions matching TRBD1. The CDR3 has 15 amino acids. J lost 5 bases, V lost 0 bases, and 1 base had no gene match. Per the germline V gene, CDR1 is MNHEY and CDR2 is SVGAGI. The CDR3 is CASSYSGTGNEKLFF. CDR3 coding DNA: TGTGCCAGCAGTTACTCGGGGACAGGGAATGAAAAACTGTTTTTT.

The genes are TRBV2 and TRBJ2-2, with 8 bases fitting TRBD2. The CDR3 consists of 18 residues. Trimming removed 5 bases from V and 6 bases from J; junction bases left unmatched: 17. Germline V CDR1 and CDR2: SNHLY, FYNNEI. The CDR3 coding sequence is TGTGCCAGCAGTACACGACTGGTCGGGGGGGCTGGTTCCGGGGAGCTGTTTTTT. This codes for CASSTRLVGGAGSGELFF. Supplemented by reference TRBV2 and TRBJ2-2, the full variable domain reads EPEVTQTPSHQVTQMGQEVILRCVPISNHLYFYWYRQILGQKVEFLVSFYNNEISEKSEIFDDQFSVERPDGSNFTLKIRSTKLEDSAMYFCASSTRLVGGAGSGELFFGEGSRLTVL.

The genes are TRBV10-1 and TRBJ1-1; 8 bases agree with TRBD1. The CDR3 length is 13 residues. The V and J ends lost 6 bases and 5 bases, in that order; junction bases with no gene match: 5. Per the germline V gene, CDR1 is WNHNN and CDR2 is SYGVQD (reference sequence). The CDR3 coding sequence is TGCGCCAGCAGCCGGACAGGGCGAACTGAAGCTTTCTTT. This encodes CASSRTGRTEAFF.

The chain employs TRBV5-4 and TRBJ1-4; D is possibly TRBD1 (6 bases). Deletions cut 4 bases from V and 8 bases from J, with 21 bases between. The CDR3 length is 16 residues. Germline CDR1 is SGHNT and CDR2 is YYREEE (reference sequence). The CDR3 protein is CASSPRGNERGEKLFF. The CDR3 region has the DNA TGTGCCAGCAGCCCGAGGGGGAACGAAAGGGGGGAAAAACTGTTTTTT.

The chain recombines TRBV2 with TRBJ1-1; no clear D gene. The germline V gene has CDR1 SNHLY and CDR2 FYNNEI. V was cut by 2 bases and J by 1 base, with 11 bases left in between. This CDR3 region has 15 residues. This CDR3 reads CASSEQSIPNTEAFF. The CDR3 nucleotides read TGTGCCAGCAGTGAACAGTCGATACCGAACACTGAAGCTTTCTTT.

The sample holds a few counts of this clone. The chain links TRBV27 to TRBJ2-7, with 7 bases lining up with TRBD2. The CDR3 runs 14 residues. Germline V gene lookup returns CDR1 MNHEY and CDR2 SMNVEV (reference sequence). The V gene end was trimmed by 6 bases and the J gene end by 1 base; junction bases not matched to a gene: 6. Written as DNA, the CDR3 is TGTGCCAGCAGGCCCCTGGGGGGGTCCTACGAGCAGTACTTC. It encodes CASRPLGGSYEQYF.

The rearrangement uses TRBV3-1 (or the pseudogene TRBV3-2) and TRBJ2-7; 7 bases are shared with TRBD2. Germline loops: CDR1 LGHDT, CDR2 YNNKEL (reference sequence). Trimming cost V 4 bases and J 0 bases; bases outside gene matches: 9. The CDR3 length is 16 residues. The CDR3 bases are TGTGCCAGCAGCCCCCCTATTGGGAGGGGCTCCTACGAGCAGTACTTC. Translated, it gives CASSPPIGRGSYEQYF.

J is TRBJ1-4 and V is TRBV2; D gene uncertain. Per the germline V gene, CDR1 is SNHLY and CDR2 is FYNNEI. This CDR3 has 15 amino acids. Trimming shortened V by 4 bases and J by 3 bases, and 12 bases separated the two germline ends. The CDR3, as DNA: TGTGCCAGCAGTGTACGGGTCGCACCTAATGAAAAACTGTTTTTT. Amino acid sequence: CASSVRVAPNEKLFF.

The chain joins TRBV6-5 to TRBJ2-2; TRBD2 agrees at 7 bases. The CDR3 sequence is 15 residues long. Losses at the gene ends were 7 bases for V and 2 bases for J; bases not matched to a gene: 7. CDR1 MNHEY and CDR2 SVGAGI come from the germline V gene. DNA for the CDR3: TGTGCCAGCAACTGGGGAGGGTTTAACACCGGGGAGCTGTTTTTT. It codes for CASNWGGFNTGELFF.

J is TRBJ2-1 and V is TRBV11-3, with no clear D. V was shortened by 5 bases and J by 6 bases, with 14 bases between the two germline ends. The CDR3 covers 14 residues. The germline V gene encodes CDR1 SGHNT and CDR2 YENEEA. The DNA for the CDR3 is TGTGCCAGCAGCCCTGGGAATACCCTCAATGAGCAGTTCTTC. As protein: CASSPGNTLNEQFF.

CDR3 DNA sequence: TGTGCCAGCAGCTTAGTGCCGGACTCTGGAAACACCATATATTTT. Translated: CASSLVPDSGNTIYF. The J gene is TRBJ1-3, the V gene TRBV7-2; no clear D gene. The germline V gene has CDR1 SGHTA and CDR2 FQGNSA. The CDR3 covers 15 residues. Trimming removed 1 base at V and 0 bases at J, with 7 bases between.

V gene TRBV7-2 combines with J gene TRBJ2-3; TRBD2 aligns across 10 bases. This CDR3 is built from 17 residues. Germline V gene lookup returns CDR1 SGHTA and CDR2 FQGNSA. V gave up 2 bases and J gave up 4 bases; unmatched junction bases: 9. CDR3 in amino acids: CASSLSVASGGADTQYF. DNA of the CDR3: TGTGCCAGCAGCTTAAGTGTGGCAAGCGGGGGGGCAGATACGCAGTATTTT. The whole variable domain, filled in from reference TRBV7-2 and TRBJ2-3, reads GAGVSQSPSNKVTEKGKDVELRCDPISGHTALYWYRQSLGQGLEFLIYFQGNSAPDKSGLPSDRFSAERTGGSVSTLTIQRTQQEDSAVYLCASSLSVASGGADTQYFGPGTRLTVL.

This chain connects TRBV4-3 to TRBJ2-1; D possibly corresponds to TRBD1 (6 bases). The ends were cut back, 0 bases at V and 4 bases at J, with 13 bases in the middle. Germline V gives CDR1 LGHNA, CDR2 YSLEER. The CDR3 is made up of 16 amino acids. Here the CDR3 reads CASSQDLTGLYNEQFF. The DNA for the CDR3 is TGCGCCAGCAGCCAAGACCTGACAGGCCTTTACAATGAGCAGTTCTTC.

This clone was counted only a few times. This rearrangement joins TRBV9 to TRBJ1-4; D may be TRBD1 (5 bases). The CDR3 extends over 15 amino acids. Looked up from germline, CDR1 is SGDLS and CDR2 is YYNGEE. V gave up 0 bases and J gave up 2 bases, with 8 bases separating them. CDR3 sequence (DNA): TGTGCCAGCAGCGTAGCCGGGGGGACTAATGAAAAACTGTTTTTT. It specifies CASSVAGGTNEKLFF.

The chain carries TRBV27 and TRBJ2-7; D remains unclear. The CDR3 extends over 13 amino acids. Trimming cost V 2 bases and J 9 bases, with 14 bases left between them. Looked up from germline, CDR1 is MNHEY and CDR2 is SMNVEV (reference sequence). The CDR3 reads CASSLGTPATQYF. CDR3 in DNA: TGTGCCAGCAGTTTAGGCACACCAGCCACGCAGTACTTC.

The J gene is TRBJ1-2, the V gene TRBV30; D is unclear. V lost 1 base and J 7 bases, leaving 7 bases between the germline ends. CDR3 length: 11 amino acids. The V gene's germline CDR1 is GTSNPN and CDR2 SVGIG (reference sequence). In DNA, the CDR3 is TGTGCCTGGAGTGCTGGAGGTGGCTACACCTTC. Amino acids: CAWSAGGGYTF.

Here the CDR3 reads CATSRDFSASYEQYF. CDR3 coding DNA: TGTGCCACCAGCAGAGATTTCTCGGCCTCCTACGAGCAGTACTTC. The V and J genes are TRBV15 and TRBJ2-7; D is unclear. CDR3 length: 15 amino acids. Germline V CDR1 and CDR2: LNHNV, YYDKDF (reference sequence). V was trimmed by 0 bases and J by 0 bases, leaving 9 bases between them.

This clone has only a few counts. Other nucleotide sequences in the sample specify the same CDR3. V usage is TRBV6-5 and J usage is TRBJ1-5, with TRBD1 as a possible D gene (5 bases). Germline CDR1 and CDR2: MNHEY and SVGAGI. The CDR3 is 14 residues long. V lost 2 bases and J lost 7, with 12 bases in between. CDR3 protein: CASSYIGGGQPQHF. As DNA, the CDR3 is TGTGCCAGCAGTTACATCGGGGGGGGACAGCCCCAGCATTTT.

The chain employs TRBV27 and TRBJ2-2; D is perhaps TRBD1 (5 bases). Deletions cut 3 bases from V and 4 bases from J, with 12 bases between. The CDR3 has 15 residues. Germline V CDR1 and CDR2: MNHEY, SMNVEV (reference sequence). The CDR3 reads CASSLKGYVTGELFF. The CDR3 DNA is TGTGCCAGCAGTTTGAAGGGGTACGTCACCGGGGAGCTGTTTTTT.